One and the same sample provided the 15 T cell receptor beta chains below, sequenced in a study of identical twins. Each CDR3 protein gets one entry after TCRdb re-called the 5' RACE reads with MiXCR. The table lists about 890,000 distinct CDR3 sequences, more than 9% of them singletons. These data were also reused for a study on yellow fever vaccine responses in identical twins.

The source material was PBMCs. These receptors were obtained from a woman aged 18-29 years in good health.

This clonotype was seen a handful of times. The V and J genes are TRBV6-5 and TRBJ2-6; D may be TRBD1 (5 bases). CDR1 and CDR2 from the germline V gene are MNHEY and SVGAGI. The CDR3 extends over 18 amino acids. V was clipped by 6 bases and J by 0 bases, with 18 bases between them. CDR3 nucleotides: TGTGCCAGCAGGTTAACGACAGTGACTTTCTCTGGGGCCAACGTCCTGACTTTC. As protein: CASRLTTVTFSGANVLTF.

This clonotype was detected only a few times. This chain joins TRBV5-1 and TRBJ1-1; D call uncertain. This CDR3 region has 18 residues. Germline V gene lookup returns CDR1 SGHRS and CDR2 YFSETQ. Trimming shortened V by 4 bases and J by 6 bases, and 28 bases separated the two germline ends. DNA of the CDR3: TGCGCCAGCAGCCCTTCGGGAGGATTGTTGTGGAGTAAGGCTGAAGCTTTCTTT. Translating gives CASSPSGGLLWSKAEAFF.

The chain links TRBV19 to TRBJ1-2, with D unclear. Germline assignment: CDR1 LNHDA and CDR2 SQIVND (reference sequence). This CDR3 is 12 amino acids long. Trimming took 7 bases from V and 2 from J, leaving 8 bases between them. The CDR3 is CASTRGNYGYTF. DNA for the CDR3: TGTGCCAGTACGCGGGGAAACTATGGCTACACCTTC.

The V and J genes are TRBV9 and TRBJ2-2; tentative D call: TRBD2 (6 bases). The germline CDR1 and CDR2 sequences are SGDLS and YYNGEE. V was pared by 2 bases and J by 0 bases, with 11 bases between. This CDR3 region has 16 residues. The CDR3 DNA follows: TGTGCCAGCAGCGTCTTCGGGACTCCGAACACCGGGGAGCTGTTTTTT. The encoded protein is CASSVFGTPNTGELFF.

The rearrangement joins TRBV6-2 or TRBV6-3 to TRBJ2-7, with D unresolved. Trimming left V 2 bases short and J 1 base short, with 6 bases between. Germline V gene lookup returns CDR1 MNHEY and CDR2 SVGEGT. The CDR3 totals 13 residues. The CDR3 sequence: CASSYPESYEQYF. For the CDR3, the DNA is TGTGCCAGCAGTTACCCCGAGTCCTACGAGCAGTACTTC.

This clonotype was counted ten times or more. The rearrangement uses TRBV12-3 or TRBV12-4 and TRBJ2-6, with D possibly matching TRBD1 (6 bases). This CDR3 is 17 amino acids long. The ends were cut back, 8 bases at V and 2 bases at J, with 19 bases in the middle. The CDR3 nucleotides read TGTGCCAGCTCCCAGCCCAGGGGTTTGGCTGGGGCCAACGTCCTGACTTTC. As protein: CASSQPRGLAGANVLTF.

This clonotype was seen only a few times. V usage is TRBV28 and J usage is TRBJ2-7; D is unresolved. V gave up 5 bases and J gave up 7 bases, with 12 bases separating them. The CDR3 has 12 residues. Germline V gene sequence: CDR1 MDHEN, CDR2 SYDVKM. DNA for the CDR3: TGTGCCAGCAGTCACCCTTTATTGGAGCAGTACTTC. Its protein is CASSHPLLEQYF.

This chain uses TRBV7-6 with TRBJ2-1; D possibly corresponds to TRBD1 (5 bases). The CDR3 spans 14 residues. In germline, CDR1 is SGHVS, CDR2 FNYEAQ. Trimming pared 1 base from V and 8 bases from J, leaving 12 bases between. The CDR3 nucleotides read TGTGCCAGCAGCTTAGACCAGGGATTCGATGAGCAGTTCTTC. Protein product: CASSLDQGFDEQFF.

This clonotype was seen a few times. The J gene is TRBJ2-7, the V gene TRBV27; possible D gene TRBD1, 6 bases. Looked up from germline, CDR1 is MNHEY and CDR2 is SMNVEV (reference sequence). The germline V and J ends were trimmed by 4 bases and 6 bases, with 13 bases remaining between them. The CDR3 sequence is 13 residues long. This CDR3 reads CASSSLTGLEQYV. CDR3 DNA sequence: TGTGCCAGCAGTTCCTTGACAGGACTCGAGCAGTACGTC.

There are a few counts of this clonotype. This sequence joins TRBV5-1 and TRBJ2-7, with TRBD2 matching over 9 bases. V shed 2 bases, J shed 3 bases, and the junction held 12 bases outside the gene matches. The CDR3 has 17 amino acids. Looked up from germline, CDR1 is SGHRS and CDR2 is YFSETQ. Here the CDR3 reads CASSLSWTSESLYEQYF. In DNA, the CDR3 is TGCGCCAGCAGCTTATCCTGGACTAGCGAGAGTCTCTACGAGCAGTACTTC.

J is TRBJ2-1 and V is TRBV20-1; 10 bases fit TRBD2. Unmatched junction bases numbered 6, after V lost 2 bases and J lost 8 bases. The length of the CDR3 is 14 residues. Germline-derived CDR1 and CDR2 are DFQATT and SNEGSKA (reference sequence). The CDR3 here is CSARFSGRGDEQFF. CDR3 in DNA: TGCAGTGCTAGATTCAGCGGGAGGGGGGATGAGCAGTTCTTC.

This clonotype was counted many times. This sequence joins TRBV12-3 or TRBV12-4 and TRBJ1-2; D gene unclear. With 7 bases removed from V and 7 bases from J, the gap between germline ends came to 16 bases. CDR3 length: 13 residues. The CDR3 spells CASTPGGWGGYTF. The CDR3 DNA reads as TGTGCCAGCACCCCAGGAGGGTGGGGTGGCTACACCTTC.

This clonotype was picked up many times. This chain connects TRBV29-1 to TRBJ2-7; D not resolved. The CDR3 extends over 14 amino acids. Germline V gives CDR1 SQVTM, CDR2 ANQGSEA. Trimming removed 6 bases at V and 2 bases at J, with 17 bases between. CDR3 loop: CSVPPGYNPYEQYF. The CDR3, as DNA: TGCAGCGTCCCCCCTGGGTACAATCCCTACGAGCAGTACTTC.

This clonotype was seen a handful of times. The J gene is TRBJ2-5, the V gene TRBV29-1, with a tentative D call TRBD2 (5 bases). CDR1 SQVTM and CDR2 ANQGSEA come from the germline V gene. The ends were cut back, 2 bases at V and 5 bases at J, with 12 bases in the middle. The CDR3 covers 13 residues. For the CDR3, the DNA is TGCAGCGTTGAACCCGAGGGAAAGGAGACCCAGTACTTC. Residues: CSVEPEGKETQYF.

This clonotype was picked up a small number of times. This chain connects TRBV12-3 or TRBV12-4 to TRBJ2-6, with TRBD1 as a possible D gene (6 bases). The CDR3 runs to 15 residues. Between the trimmed V and J ends, which lost 4 bases and 0 bases, there was a span of 7 bases. The chain's CDR3 is CASSYRVSGANVLTF. The CDR3 nucleotides are TGTGCCAGCAGTTACAGGGTCTCTGGGGCCAACGTCCTGACTTTC.